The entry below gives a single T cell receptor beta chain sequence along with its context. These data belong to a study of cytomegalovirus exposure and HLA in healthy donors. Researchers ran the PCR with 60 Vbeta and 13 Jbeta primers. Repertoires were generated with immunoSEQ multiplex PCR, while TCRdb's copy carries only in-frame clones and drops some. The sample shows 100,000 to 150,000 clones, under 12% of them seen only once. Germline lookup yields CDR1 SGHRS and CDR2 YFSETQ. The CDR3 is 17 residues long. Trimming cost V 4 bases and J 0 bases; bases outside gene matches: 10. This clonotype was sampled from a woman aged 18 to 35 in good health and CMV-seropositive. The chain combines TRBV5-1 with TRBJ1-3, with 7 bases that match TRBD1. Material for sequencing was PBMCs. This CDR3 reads CASSRGQAAISGNTIYF. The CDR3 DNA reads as TGCGCCAGCAGCCGCGGACAGGCGGCAATCTCTGGAAACACCATATATTTT.